This T cell receptor beta chain was documented in a study of T cell changes during pregnancy in multiple sclerosis (dated by TCRdb to 2018 to 2020). In terms of the full investigation: Changes in the T cell repertoire over the course of pregnancy were examined in this study in women with multiple sclerosis.

Trimming accounts for 6 bases at V and 3 bases at J, while the number of junction bases matched to no gene is 7. The cysteine opens and the phenylalanine closes a CDR3 of 14 amino acids. Only CDR3 DNA is held: 42 bases, read in frame from base 1. Per the germline V gene, MNHNS is the CDR1 and SASEGT is the CDR2. On this clone: Its antigen remains undetermined. No base quality values were provided; no much bigger clone lies one nucleotide off.

Library prep was done by the immunoSEQ multiplex PCR assay. TCRdb provides this immuneACCESS table in a form limited to in-frame rearrangements. Some clones are lacking; in checked studies, under half of them reflect an unresolved V gene, and why the rest are absent is not known. Counted in this sample were tens of thousands of clones; 92% of them appeared once. The ten largest clonotypes hold 0.7% to 1% of the sample. The TCR comes from a female donor with multiple sclerosis, enrolled in a pregnancy study. The sequence is built from TRBV6-1 and TRBJ2-7; TRBD2 lines up with 8 middle nucleotides. The sequences come from CD4+ T cells from peripheral blood mononuclear cells, collected before pregnancy. At the DNA level, the sequence is TGTGCCAGCAGGAGGGGACTAGAGGTCTACGAGCAGTACTTC. Its translation is CASRRGLEVYEQYF.